The sequence of this T cell receptor beta chain was determined in a study of T cell repertoires in cytomegalovirus infection. Regarding the study as a whole: HLA-C-restricted CMV-specific TCR beta clonotypes were dominant in the ex vivo response.

Comment on this clonotype: Its antigen is not known.

TCRdb reprocessed the reads via MiXCR and lists one record per CDR3 protein. The table shows some 920,000 distinct CDR3 sequences, with under 40% occurring only once. The germline CDR1 and CDR2 sequences are MNHEY and SMNVEV (reference sequence). V lost 4 bases and J lost 6, with 15 bases in between. The CDR3 sequence is 14 residues long. The chain joins TRBV27 to TRBJ1-2, with a tentative D call TRBD1 (5 bases). The clonotype originates from a human donor in good health (CMV status not recorded). Some clones in this sample may be carry-over from other donors' samples. The sequencing used cultured CD8+ T cells from PBMCs, collected from culture after CMV antigen stimulation. CDR3 DNA: TGTGCCAGCAGTTCCCAGGCAGGGAGGGATGGCTACACCTTC. It codes for CASSSQAGRDGYTF.